The present entry profiles one TCR beta chain with its context. Its antigen is undetermined. The entry originates in a study of T cells in localized non-small cell lung cancer. The data were produced by immunoSEQ multiplex PCR, yet TCRdb's version contains in-frame clones alone and is incomplete. In the table there are some 38,000 clones, about nine tenths of which are singletons. General study results and limits: Greater T cell density in blood accompanied longer overall survival. Of the tissues analyzed, uninvolved adjacent lung showed maximal T cell clonality, greater than tumor. Adjacent lung tissue had a median 57 of the top 100 clones found in the tumor. Heterogeneity stays possible, as sequencing covered only one tumor region.

This CDR3 is built from 15 residues. Trimming removed 4 bases at V and 2 bases at J, with 15 bases between. CDR1 and CDR2 from the germline V gene are SGHRS and YFSETQ. This chain joins TRBV5-1 and TRBJ2-5, with a weak D call TRBD1 (6 bases). Sample: peripheral blood mononuclear cells, taken before any cancer treatment. This receptor was taken from a male donor at least 60 years old with stage II lung adenocarcinoma. CDR3 loop: CASSHGQSLQETQYF. CDR3 DNA sequence: TGCGCCAGCAGCCATGGACAGAGCCTTCAAGAGACCCAGTACTTC.